This TCR beta chain originates from a study of identical twins (dated by TCRdb to about 2016). Some background on the complete study: TCR alpha and beta repertoires from monozygotic twins, unrelated adults of various ages and cord blood were deep-sequenced to test whether fetal clonotypes persist. Replicate twin experiments were performed at different times using different library preparation protocols to rule out contamination. What the work shows at the level of the full study, not this receptor alone: Compared with coincidental sharing between unrelated individuals, out-of-frame TCR alpha sequences shared between twins showed an excess of sequences with low generation probability. A weaker excess of twin sharing was found in beta out-of-frame sequences because the signal-to-noise ratio was lowered by fewer shared sequences. Invariant T cells such as MAIT and iNKT could partly confound zero-insertion analyses, although diverse VJ usage argued against such confounding for most clonotypes. Fewer insertions were carried by abundant cord blood beta clonotypes, a similar but weaker trend appeared in young adult naive repertoires, and no such trend appeared in memory repertoires. Because the same donors could not be followed over many years, the conclusions depended on cross-sectional statistical analysis. Out-of-frame TCR alpha sharing in monozygotic twins was systematically underestimated by recombination models, whereas sharing between unrelated individuals was in agreement with the recombination models.

V sheds 3 bases and J sheds 4 bases, leaving 11 bases between their ends. As encoded in the germline V gene, CDR1 is SGHTA while CDR2 is FQGTGA. The CDR3 spans 14 residues, from the cysteine through the phenylalanine. The only DNA kept is the CDR3, 42 bases in frame from the first base. As concerns this clonotype: The antigen this receptor binds is unknown. There are no base qualities to consult, and no much larger clone falls within one base.

Every donor in the study was a healthy Caucasian. Three pairs of female monozygotic twins, all aged roughly 18 to 30 years, made up the twin cohort. Positive isolation kits from Invitrogen were used to isolate the CD4+ and CD8+ T cell populations. Receptors were amplified or captured by 5' RACE. TCRdb records Illumina HiSeq 2000 as the sequencer. A universal primer binding site was introduced by template switching, and a unique molecular identifier was present in the final cDNA, enabling accurate counting of TCR cDNA molecules. Specific primers in the conserved constant-segment region were used to synthesize first-strand cDNA for the TCR alpha and beta chains. Each cDNA library was double barcoded, with a SMART-Mk sample barcode plus Illumina barcodes, to control for contamination. TruSeq adapter sequences along with Illumina sample barcodes were introduced in two successive PCR steps. TCR alpha and beta cDNA libraries were sequenced on the Illumina HiSeq platform with custom primers. The original methods were these. MiGEC processed the raw reads to extract unique molecular identifiers, while MiXCR was used to determine the CDR3 positions. For each individual, recombination models were inferred using an EM algorithm with the repgenHMM and IGoR tools. The analysis of shared clonotypes was done with the tcR package in R, with sharing normalized by the product of cloneset sizes. Out-of-frame nonproductive sequences were analyzed to study raw recombination free of thymic and clonal selection effects. The public reads were quality trimmed at Q25 with fastp and then assembled into clones with MiXCR by TCRdb, keeping productive beta chains. Merged by CDR3 protein, the rows form single entries marked with the most common genes and DNA. Clone size and V and J calls follow TCRdb, not the original study. Across this sample there are approximately 500,000 distinct CDR3 sequences, with around 24% seen only once. The top ten constitute just under 3% of the sample.

These same data were also listed under a study on T cells expressing NK-cell markers. Reported in the second study: Three sorted T-cell subsets (CD3+CD56+NKG2C+, CD3+CD56+NKG2C- and CD3+CD56-NKG2C+) from fewer than 10 donors had their TCR beta-chain repertoires profiled. Among the eight sequenced donors, only one was HCMV-seronegative, while the other seven were HCMV-seropositive. In several experiments an anti-gammadeltaTCR antibody was added to restrict sorting to alphabetaTCR-expressing T cells. In five to seven donors, the dominant CD3+CD56+NKG2C+ clonotypes were among the top 10 CD8+ clonotypes and accounted for 1.0-7.0% of CD8+ T cells. Those dominant clonotypes were again the most abundant among CD3+CD56-NKG2C+ cells in a handful of donors, at roughly 25-60.1%. Whether the expanded NKG2C-expressing T cell clones were specific for HCMV antigens remained unclear. The study sequenced eight donors, all healthy volunteers chosen at random: three men and five women. HCMV-specific IgG was detected in serum with a commercial ELISA kit to determine HCMV serostatus. MIGEC handled demultiplexing of the reads and grouping by UMI, while MiTCR was used to assemble and quantify clonotypes. To exclude erroneous sequences, only TCR cDNA sequences supported by at least two reads were retained. Downstream repertoire analysis used the tcR package, and clonotypes were matched across fractions by CDR3 nucleotide sequence plus V segment. VDJmatch was used to annotate antigen specificity against VDJdb, with one amino acid substitution in CDR3 permitted.

The rearranged segments are TRBV7-3 and TRBJ2-3; the D gene cannot be resolved reliably. The source of this sequence is a woman aged 18-29 years in good health. Sequenced input: CD4+ T cells sorted from blood. CDR3 protein: CASSFDRPPDTQYF. The DNA sequence is as follows: TGTGCCAGCAGCTTTGACCGCCCCCCAGATACGCAGTATTTT. Where the CDR3 stops, the reference TRBV7-3 and TRBJ2-3 genes take over; the full variable domain is GAGVSQTPSNKVTEKGKYVELRCDPISGHTALYWYRQSLGQGPEFLIYFQGTGAADDSGLPNDRFFAVRPEGSVSTLKIQRTERGDSAVYLCASSFDRPPDTQYFGPGTRLTVL.